The 11 T cell receptor beta chains below were found in one sample sequenced in a study of blood T cell repertoires in COVID-19. Here immunoSEQ multiplex PCR was the method, and the copy in TCRdb shows in-frame clones only, minus some. The data show roughly 80,000 clones, with roughly 89% seen just once and around 5% held by the top ten. Material for sequencing was peripheral blood. Source of these receptors: a woman over 75 with active or convalescent COVID-19.

The rearrangement links TRBV5-1 to TRBJ2-1; D not certain. This CDR3 contains 14 residues. V was trimmed by 4 bases and J by 0 bases, leaving 8 bases between them. Per the germline V gene, CDR1 is SGHRS and CDR2 is YFSETQ. CDR3 nucleotide sequence: TGCGCCAGCAGCCAGGATAGCTCCTACAATGAGCAGTTCTTC. Encoded protein: CASSQDSSYNEQFF.

The rearrangement links TRBV6-2 or TRBV6-3 to TRBJ2-7; weak D call: TRBD2 (6 bases). Per germline, CDR1 MNHEY and CDR2 SVGEGT. The CDR3 sequence is 14 residues long. The germline V and J ends were trimmed by 5 bases and 1 base, with 12 bases remaining between them. In nucleotides, the CDR3 is TGTGCCAGCAGTCCCGCTAGCGTTTCCTACGAGCAGTACTTC. This encodes CASSPASVSYEQYF.

The genes are TRBV28 and TRBJ1-5; D not resolved. This CDR3 spans 15 amino acids. Germline CDR1 and CDR2: MDHEN and SYDVKM. V lost 2 bases to trimming and J lost 0 bases, with 8 bases between them. This chain's CDR3 is CASSLGGNSNQPQHF. CDR3 nucleotide sequence: TGTGCCAGCAGTTTAGGAGGAAATAGCAATCAGCCCCAGCATTTT.

The J gene is TRBJ2-1, the V gene TRBV14; 11 nucleotides match TRBD2. This CDR3 has 17 amino acids. Germline lookup yields CDR1 SGHDN and CDR2 FVKESK. J gave up 6 bases and V 4 bases, and 11 bases lay outside the gene matches. Written as DNA, the CDR3 is TGTGCCAGCAGCCCGAGGACCGGGACTAGCGGCCTCAATGAGCAGTTCTTC. As protein: CASSPRTGTSGLNEQFF.

The genes are TRBV25-1 and TRBJ2-5; 8 bases are a match to TRBD1. Per germline, CDR1 MGHDK and CDR2 SYGVNS. This CDR3 is 12 amino acids long. Germline trimming cut 7 bases from V and 7 bases from J; bases unmatched to any gene: 5. The DNA for the CDR3 is TGTGCCAGCAAAGGACAGGGCGGGACCCAGTACTTC. It yields the protein CASKGQGGTQYF. The full variable domain, in which reference TRBV25-1 and TRBJ2-5 provide the parts outside the CDR3, is EADIYQTPRYLVIGTGKKITLECSQTMGHDKMYWYQQDPGMELHLIHYSYGVNSTEKGDLSSESTVSRIRTEHFPLTLESARPSHTSQYLCASKGQGGTQYFGPGTRLLVL.

This clone is a singleton in its sample. The V and J genes are TRBV7-2 and TRBJ2-1; D remains unclear. V was pared by 0 bases and J by 10 bases, with 10 bases between. Germline lookup yields CDR1 SGHTA and CDR2 FQGNSA. This CDR3 comprises 13 residues. The CDR3 bases are TGTGCCAGCAGCTTAGCCCGAGGTGTAGAGCAGTTCTTC. As protein: CASSLARGVEQFF.

The chain couples TRBV5-6 to TRBJ2-1; 8 bases align to TRBD1. Germline trimming cut 4 bases from V and 0 bases from J; bases unmatched to any gene: 12. This CDR3 has 18 residues. CDR1 SGHDT and CDR2 YYEEEE come from the germline V gene. As DNA, the CDR3 is TGTGCCAGCAGCCCCCAGGGGTACAGGGGGAGCTCCTACAATGAGCAGTTCTTC. Its translation is CASSPQGYRGSSYNEQFF.

CDR3 DNA sequence: TGTGCCTGGAGTGAGGGGTCCTCACCTTACTATGGCTACACCTTC. Protein product: CAWSEGSSPYYGYTF. The genes are TRBV30 and TRBJ1-2; TRBD1 might be the D (5 bases). Trimming cost V 1 base and J 3 bases, with 15 bases left between them. This CDR3 is 15 amino acids long. Germline V lookup: CDR1 GTSNPN, CDR2 SVGIG (reference sequence).

The chain recombines TRBV7-2 with TRBJ2-7, with 8 bases identical to TRBD2. Germline values: CDR1 SGHTA, CDR2 FQGNSA. The CDR3 runs to 13 residues. With V trimmed by 0 bases and J by 6 bases, 1 base remained unmatched. The CDR3 region is CASSLAGTSEQYF. CDR3 nucleotide sequence: TGTGCCAGCAGCTTAGCAGGGACTAGCGAGCAGTACTTC.

The rearrangement uses TRBV28 and TRBJ1-1, with D possibly matching TRBD1 (5 bases). The CDR3 has 14 residues. V was trimmed by 1 base and J by 4 bases, leaving 10 bases between them. Germline V gene lookup returns CDR1 MDHEN and CDR2 SYDVKM. The CDR3 region is CASSLFQGSTEAFF. The CDR3 DNA is TGTGCCAGCAGTTTATTCCAGGGTTCCACTGAAGCTTTCTTT.

V usage is TRBV4-2 and J usage is TRBJ2-1, with 8 bases matching TRBD2. CDR1 is LGHNA and CDR2 is YNFKEQ in the germline V gene. The CDR3 sequence is 16 residues long. V dropped 1 base and J dropped 6; count of bases not matched to a gene: 8. The CDR3 region is CASSQATGGRGNEQFF. The CDR3 nucleotides are TGTGCCAGCAGCCAAGCGACGGGGGGGCGCGGCAATGAGCAGTTCTTC.